The next 15 T cell receptor beta chains were all read from a single sample in a study of blood T cell repertoires in COVID-19. Clones were sequenced by immunoSEQ multiplex PCR, and TCRdb holds only the in-frame ones, with some missing. The top ten hold 2.5% to 3% of the sample, which has 190,000 or so clones, about 88% seen once. The sample taken for sequencing was peripheral blood. All receptors come from a man aged 40-49 years with active or convalescent COVID-19.

The chain carries TRBV25-1 and TRBJ1-5; perhaps TRBD1 as D (6 bases). This CDR3 is built from 14 residues. Trimming took off 6 bases at V and 5 bases at J, with 14 bases between the two ends. The germline CDR1 and CDR2 sequences are MGHDK and SYGVNS. The CDR3: CASRETGMHQPQHF. CDR3 bases: TGTGCCAGCAGGGAGACAGGCATGCATCAGCCCCAGCATTTT.

This rearrangement joins TRBV12-5 to TRBJ2-2, with unresolved D. This CDR3 is 13 amino acids long. The V gene's germline CDR1 is LGHNT and CDR2 FRNRAP. Deletions cut 6 bases from V and 1 base from J, with 6 bases between. CDR3 in amino acids: CASGTLNTGELFF. CDR3 sequence (DNA): TGTGCTAGTGGCACTTTGAACACCGGGGAGCTGTTTTTT.

The chain uses TRBV19 and TRBJ2-7, with TRBD2 matching 9 bases. This CDR3 contains 14 residues. CDR1 LNHDA and CDR2 SQIVND come from the germline V gene (reference sequence). The J segment lost 4 bases and the V segment lost 3 bases, leaving 4 bases of the junction unmatched. The CDR3 nucleotides read TGTGCCAGTAGTATTGGACTAGCGTCGTACGAGCAGTACTTC. Protein sequence: CASSIGLASYEQYF.

The sample holds one count of this clone. The chain carries TRBV11-2 and TRBJ1-4, with 8 bases identical to TRBD1. Germline CDR1 is SGHAT and CDR2 is FQNNGV. J gave up 11 bases and V 0 bases, and 11 bases lay outside the gene matches. The CDR3 contains 16 residues. CDR3 amino acids: CASSLDRSGGRRKLFF. CDR3 nucleotides: TGTGCCAGCAGCTTAGACCGTTCAGGGGGCCGGCGGAAACTGTTTTTT.

This chain connects TRBV28 to TRBJ1-1; D remains ambiguous. Deletions cut 7 bases from V and 5 bases from J, with 11 bases between. Germline CDR1 reads MDHEN; CDR2 reads SYDVKM. The CDR3 extends over 12 amino acids. CDR3 bases: TGTGCCAGCACCCCCCCGGGGACTGAAGCTTTCTTT. This gives the protein CASTPPGTEAFF.

The chain recombines TRBV5-1 with TRBJ1-3; tentative D call: TRBD1 (6 bases). Trimming took 4 bases from V and 4 from J, leaving 15 bases between them. The CDR3 contains 15 residues. In germline, CDR1 is SGHRS, CDR2 YFSETQ. The CDR3 loop reads CASSKTGIGGNTIYF. CDR3 sequence (DNA): TGCGCCAGCAGCAAGACAGGAATTGGAGGAAACACCATATATTTT.

V gene TRBV30 combines with J gene TRBJ2-3; D gene uncertain. This CDR3 comprises 11 residues. The V end lost 2 bases, the J end lost 3 bases, and 3 bases lay between the germline ends. Germline V gene lookup returns CDR1 GTSNPN and CDR2 SVGIG (reference sequence). CDR3 bases: TGTGCCTGGAGTCTGACAGATACGCAGTATTTT. This encodes CAWSLTDTQYF.

This clone was observed a few times. The V call is TRBV3-1 (or the pseudogene TRBV3-2), the J call TRBJ2-3; D is possibly TRBD2 (7 bases). V lost 3 bases to trimming and J lost 2 bases, with 15 bases between them. The CDR3 extends over 16 amino acids. Germline V gives CDR1 LGHDT, CDR2 YNNKEL (reference sequence). CDR3 sequence reads: CASSHLGGGNTDTQYF. Written as DNA, the CDR3 is TGTGCCAGCAGCCATTTAGGGGGGGGTAACACAGATACGCAGTATTTT.

This chain links TRBV6-2 or TRBV6-3 with TRBJ2-7, with 10 bases matching TRBD1. Germline V lookup: CDR1 MNHEY, CDR2 SVGEGT. CDR3 length: 15 amino acids. The junction had 6 bases not matched to a gene; V was cut back by 2 bases and J by 5 bases. The CDR3 spells CASSYPGQGINEQYF. DNA of the CDR3: TGTGCCAGCAGTTACCCGGGACAGGGGATAAACGAGCAGTACTTC.

The chain links TRBV5-6 to TRBJ2-1; TRBD2 matches at 10 bases. The V gene's germline CDR1 is SGHDT and CDR2 YYEEEE. V was pared by 3 bases and J by 2 bases, with 2 bases of the junction left unmatched. This CDR3 comprises 15 residues. CDR3 residues: CASSSLAGAYNEQFF. The CDR3 coding sequence is TGTGCCAGCAGCTCTCTAGCGGGGGCCTACAATGAGCAGTTCTTC.

Only one count was recorded for this clone. The chain carries TRBV6-5 and TRBJ1-6, with a weak D call TRBD1 (5 bases). The V gene's germline CDR1 is MNHEY and CDR2 SVGAGI. The CDR3 has 15 amino acids. Deletions cut 1 base from V and 7 bases from J, with 11 bases between. The CDR3 region is CASSYLRGGNSPLHF. In nucleotides, the CDR3 is TGTGCCAGCAGTTACTTACGGGGGGGAAATTCACCCCTCCACTTT.

This clone has only one observation. The chain combines TRBV3-1 (or the pseudogene TRBV3-2) with TRBJ1-1, with 8 nucleotides matching TRBD1. The germline V gene encodes CDR1 LGHDT and CDR2 YNNKEL (reference sequence). The CDR3 has 14 amino acids. The V gene end was trimmed by 8 bases and the J gene end by 5 bases; junction bases not matched to a gene: 10. CDR3 sequence: CASRRTGGVTEAFF. For the CDR3, the DNA is TGTGCCAGCCGCCGAACAGGGGGGGTAACTGAAGCTTTCTTT.

The J gene is TRBJ2-2, the V gene TRBV3-1 (or the pseudogene TRBV3-2), with D uncertain. Germline CDR1 and CDR2: LGHDT and YNNKEL (reference sequence). The CDR3 runs 14 residues. Trimming removed 1 base at V and 13 bases at J, with 16 bases between. The CDR3 reads CASSQGGSLARLFF. The CDR3 nucleotides are TGTGCCAGCAGCCAAGGAGGCTCCCTGGCCCGGCTGTTTTTT.

This rearrangement joins TRBV12-3 or TRBV12-4 to TRBJ2-1; 8 bases agree with TRBD2. V shed 6 bases, J shed 12 bases, and the junction held 10 bases outside the gene matches. The CDR3 runs 13 residues. Written as DNA, the CDR3 is TGTGCCAGCAGACCCGGACTAGCTGATGGGCAGTTCTTC. This codes for CASRPGLADGQFF.

V and J are TRBV7-9 and TRBJ1-1, with D maybe TRBD1 (5 bases). V was cut by 5 bases and J by 3 bases, with 10 bases left in between. Germline loops: CDR1 SEHNR, CDR2 FQNEAQ (reference sequence). There are 13 residues in the CDR3. CDR3 DNA sequence: TGTGCCAGCAGCCAGACCAGGGACACTGAAGCTTTCTTT. The encoded protein is CASSQTRDTEAFF.